The 25 T cell receptor gamma chains below all came from one sample that was sequenced in a study of human gamma delta and Vdelta1 T cells. No antigens are known for them. TCRdb re-analyzed the PCR reads via CATT. The sample records 7,500 to 10,000 gamma-chain clones, less than 55% being singletons. Sequences were obtained from Vdelta1 gamma-delta T cells from blood grown in culture (DOT cells). These receptors all come from a human donor in good health.

The rearrangement links TRGV2 to TRGJ1 or TRGJ2. Trimming took 0 bases from V and 7 from J; bases not matched to a gene: 9. Germline V CDR1 and CDR2: EGSNGY, YDSYNSKV. CDR3 length: 14 amino acids. DNA of the CDR3: TGTGCCACCTGGGACGGGCCGGGCTGGTATAAGAAACTCTTT. The encoded protein is CATWDGPGWYKKLF.

The chain combines TRGV8 with TRGJ1 or TRGJ2. Germline V gives CDR1 VENAVY, CDR2 YDSYNSRV. The CDR3 has 15 residues. V gave up 5 bases and J gave up 3 bases; unmatched junction bases: 13. The CDR3 DNA is TGTGCCACCTGGGTTTCGCGACACAGTTATTATAAGAAACTCTTT. Its protein is CATWVSRHSYYKKLF.

In its sample, this clone was seen a few times. The chain recombines TRGV9 with TRGJ1 or TRGJ2. Germline V gene data show CDR1 as GITISATS and CDR2 as ISYDGTV (reference sequence). The CDR3 runs to 13 residues. V dropped 0 bases and J dropped 12; count of bases not matched to a gene: 11. The CDR3 loop is CALWEVQNLGKLF. CDR3 nucleotides: TGTGCCTTGTGGGAGGTGCAAAACTTGGGGAAACTCTTT.

This clone has just one count. The chain couples TRGV8 to TRGJP2. The CDR3 is 16 amino acids. Germline CDR1 and CDR2: VENAVY and YDSYNSRV. The V segment lost 0 bases and the J segment 0 bases; nucleotides outside the gene matches: 4. The CDR3 DNA reads as TGTGCCACCTGGGATAGGGGGGATAGTAGTGATTGGATCAAGACGTTT. This gives the protein CATWDRGDSSDWIKTF.

The rearrangement links TRGV8 to TRGJP2. Per the germline V gene, CDR1 is VENAVY and CDR2 is YDSYNSRV. This CDR3 is 15 amino acids long. The trim removed 2 bases at V and 6 bases at J, leaving 9 bases unmatched. The CDR3 loop reads CATWDKNEGDWIKTF. CDR3 nucleotides: TGTGCCACCTGGGATAAGAACGAGGGTGATTGGATCAAGACGTTT.

The J gene is TRGJP2, the V gene TRGV10. TRGV10 is an ORF, with its function uncertain. V lost 8 bases to trimming and J lost 0 bases; unmatched junction nucleotides: 10. The CDR3 runs 16 residues. For the CDR3, the DNA is TGTGCTGCGTGGGACCCTATATATAGTAGTGATTGGATCAAGACGTTT. This translates into CAAWDPIYSSDWIKTF.

The rearrangement joins TRGV4 to TRGJ1 or TRGJ2. Germline CDR1 reads EGSTGY; CDR2 reads YDSYTSSV. V lost 3 bases to trimming and J lost 0 bases; unmatched junction nucleotides: 5. The CDR3 loop spans 14 amino acids. CDR3 loop: CATWDSPNYYKKLF. Written as DNA, the CDR3 is TGTGCCACCTGGGATTCCCCGAATTATTATAAGAAACTCTTT.

A note on this clone: At one end the junction does not follow the germline gene, possibly because of a read error. The chain employs TRGV3 and TRGJ1 or TRGJ2. CDR1 VTNTFY and CDR2 YDVSTARD come from the germline V gene (reference sequence). CDR3 length: 11 amino acids. CDR3 residues: CTTWDRPSLFF. For the CDR3, the DNA is TGTACCACCTGGGACAGGCCGAGTTTGTTCTTT.

The chain is built from TRGV4 and TRGJP2. This CDR3 is built from 15 residues. With V trimmed by 5 bases and J by 6 bases, 12 bases remained unmatched. Per germline, CDR1 EGSTGY and CDR2 YDSYTSSV. CDR3 sequence: CATWAAGFGDWIKTF. CDR3 nucleotides: TGTGCCACCTGGGCTGCCGGTTTTGGTGATTGGATCAAGACGTTT.

The rearrangement uses TRGV9 and TRGJ1 or TRGJ2. Germline CDR1 and CDR2: GITISATS and ISYDGTV (reference sequence). This CDR3 contains 12 residues. V dropped 4 bases and J dropped 5; count of bases not matched to a gene: 5. The CDR3 sequence is CALWDDHYKKLF. The CDR3 DNA is TGTGCCTTGTGGGACGATCATTATAAGAAACTCTTT.

This clone was counted only a few times. This chain links TRGV4 with TRGJ1 or TRGJ2. The trim removed 0 bases at V and 12 bases at J, leaving 5 bases unmatched. The CDR3 extends over 11 amino acids. Germline V CDR1 and CDR2: EGSTGY, YDSYTSSV. The CDR3 protein is CATWDGRVKLF. As DNA, the CDR3 is TGTGCCACCTGGGATGGGCGTGTGAAACTCTTT.

This clone was detected only a few times. The sample contains more than one DNA sequence encoding this CDR3. The rearrangement links TRGV2 to TRGJ1 or TRGJ2. This CDR3 has 14 amino acids. Germline V gene lookup returns CDR1 EGSNGY and CDR2 YDSYNSKV. V was clipped by 0 bases and J by 3 bases; unmatched bases: 5. The CDR3 DNA reads TGTGCCACCTGGGACGGGCAGGGTTATTATAAGAAACTCTTT. Amino acids: CATWDGQGYYKKLF.

This clone occurred a few times. Other DNA sequences in this specimen translate into the identical CDR3. The chain recombines TRGV8 with TRGJ1 or TRGJ2. V lost 1 base and J lost 6; bases outside the gene matches: 3. CDR3 length: 12 amino acids. The germline V gene has CDR1 VENAVY and CDR2 YDSYNSRV. This chain's CDR3 is CATWDSGYKKLF. CDR3 in DNA: TGTGCCACCTGGGATAGCGGTTATAAGAAACTCTTT.

The J gene is TRGJP2, the V gene TRGV10. TRGV10 is designated an ORF whose function remains uncertain. J was trimmed by 2 bases and V by 8 bases; bases with no gene match: 9. The CDR3 is 15 amino acids. The CDR3 DNA reads as TGTGCTGCGTGGGATTGGGGGAGTAGTGATTGGATCAAGACGTTT. Translated: CAAWDWGSSDWIKTF.

The V and J genes are TRGV2 and TRGJ1 or TRGJ2. The germline gives CDR1 EGSNGY, CDR2 YDSYNSKV. V gave up 4 bases and J gave up 2 bases; unmatched junction bases: 8. The CDR3 runs 14 residues. The CDR3 sequence: CATWDGGHYYKKLF. In DNA, the CDR3 is TGTGCCACCTGGGATGGGGGCCATTATTATAAGAAACTCTTT.

The gene calls are TRGV2 and TRGJ1 or TRGJ2. The V gene's germline CDR1 is EGSNGY and CDR2 YDSYNSKV. With 0 bases clipped from V and 6 bases from J, the junction kept 5 bases outside the gene matches. This CDR3 has 13 amino acids. CDR3 sequence reads: CATWDGGCYKKLF. For the CDR3, the DNA is TGTGCCACCTGGGACGGGGGATGTTATAAGAAACTCTTT.

This clone has a handful of counts. This chain connects TRGV2 to TRGJ1 or TRGJ2. V shed 5 bases, J shed 5 bases, and the junction held 6 bases outside the gene matches. The CDR3 spans 12 residues. Germline CDR1 and CDR2: EGSNGY and YDSYNSKV. The CDR3 DNA reads as TGTGCCACCTGGGTTAGCGATTATAAGAAACTCTTT. Encoded protein: CATWVSDYKKLF.

A few counts support this clone. Other nucleotide sequences in the sample specify the same CDR3. The V call is TRGV3, the J call TRGJ1 or TRGJ2. After removal of 0 bases from V and 4 bases from J, the junction contained 3 bases not matched to a gene. Germline CDR1 VTNTFY, CDR2 YDVSTARD (reference sequence). The CDR3 consists of 13 residues. The CDR3 nucleotides are TGTGCCACCTGGGACAGGCCATATTATAAGAAACTCTTT. Residues: CATWDRPYYKKLF.

This clone occurred a few times. This chain joins TRGV5 and TRGJ1 or TRGJ2. Germline V CDR1 and CDR2: VINAFY, YDVSNSKD. With V trimmed by 2 bases and J by 0 bases, 7 bases remained unmatched. This CDR3 is 15 amino acids long. CDR3 sequence reads: CATWDKNKNYYKKLF. The CDR3 DNA reads TGTGCCACCTGGGACAAGAACAAGAATTATTATAAGAAACTCTTT.

The chain couples TRGV9 to TRGJ1 or TRGJ2. Germline loops: CDR1 GITISATS, CDR2 ISYDGTV (reference sequence). CDR3 size: 14 residues. J was trimmed by 4 bases and V by 0 bases; bases with no gene match: 6. The CDR3 DNA follows: TGTGCCTTGTGGGAGGTGCAAAGGTATTATAAGAAACTCTTT. Its protein product is CALWEVQRYYKKLF.

This clone was detected only a few times. The J gene is TRGJ1 or TRGJ2, the V gene TRGV8. V lost 1 base, J lost 13 bases, and 7 bases stayed unmatched. CDR3 length equals 11 residues. Germline-derived CDR1 and CDR2 are VENAVY and YDSYNSRV. CDR3 DNA sequence: TGTGCCACCTGGGATAGAACCGAAAAACTCTTT. Translating gives CATWDRTEKLF.

This sequence joins TRGV2 and TRGJP2. The CDR3 length is 12 residues. Trimming cost V 4 bases and J 11 bases; bases outside gene matches: 7. Germline CDR1 EGSNGY, CDR2 YDSYNSKV. The DNA of the CDR3 is TGTGCCACCTGGGAAAATGGGTGGATCAAGACGTTT. Encoded protein: CATWENGWIKTF.

The chain couples TRGV5 to TRGJ1 or TRGJ2. CDR1 and CDR2 (germline): VINAFY, YDVSNSKD. V lost 4 bases to trimming and J lost 3 bases; unmatched junction nucleotides: 6. The CDR3 consists of 13 residues. The CDR3 loop is CATWETAYYKKLF. Here the CDR3 DNA reads TGTGCCACCTGGGAGACCGCTTATTATAAGAAACTCTTT.

As for this clone: A read error may explain this, as a much larger clone is one base away. The identical CDR3 is also encoded by other nucleotide sequences in the sample. This sequence joins TRGV9 and TRGJ1 or TRGJ2. The ends lost 0 bases at V and 6 bases at J; junction bases unmatched: 2. The CDR3 runs 12 residues. Per germline, CDR1 GITISATS and CDR2 ISYDGTV (reference sequence). This CDR3 reads CALWEVLYKKLF. The CDR3 nucleotides are TGTGCCTTGTGGGAGGTGCTTTATAAGAAACTCTTT.

In its sample, this clone was seen a few times. Different DNA sequences within this sample yield the same CDR3. This sequence joins TRGV9 and TRGJP. CDR1 and CDR2 from the germline V gene are GITISATS and ISYDGTV (reference sequence). V was pared by 0 bases and J by 4 bases, with 3 bases of the junction left unmatched. The CDR3 runs 17 residues. The CDR3: CALWEVPQELGKKIKVF. The CDR3 DNA follows: TGTGCCTTGTGGGAGGTGCCACAAGAGTTGGGCAAAAAAATCAAGGTATTT.